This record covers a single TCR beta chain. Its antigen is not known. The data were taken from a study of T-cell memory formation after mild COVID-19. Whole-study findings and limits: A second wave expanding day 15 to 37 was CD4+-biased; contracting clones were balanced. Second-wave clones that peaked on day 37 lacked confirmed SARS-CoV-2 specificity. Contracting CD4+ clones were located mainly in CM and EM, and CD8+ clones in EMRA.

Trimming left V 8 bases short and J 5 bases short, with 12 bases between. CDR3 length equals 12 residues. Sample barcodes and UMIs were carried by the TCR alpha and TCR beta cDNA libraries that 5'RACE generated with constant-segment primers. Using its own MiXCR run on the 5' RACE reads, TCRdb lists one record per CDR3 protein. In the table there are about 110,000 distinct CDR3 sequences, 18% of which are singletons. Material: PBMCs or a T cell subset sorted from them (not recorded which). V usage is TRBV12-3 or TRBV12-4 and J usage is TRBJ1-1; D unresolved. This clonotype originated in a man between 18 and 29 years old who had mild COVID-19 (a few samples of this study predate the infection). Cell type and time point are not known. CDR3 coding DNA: TGTGCCAGCGGAATTCTGGGAACTGAAGCTTTCTTT. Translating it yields CASGILGTEAFF.